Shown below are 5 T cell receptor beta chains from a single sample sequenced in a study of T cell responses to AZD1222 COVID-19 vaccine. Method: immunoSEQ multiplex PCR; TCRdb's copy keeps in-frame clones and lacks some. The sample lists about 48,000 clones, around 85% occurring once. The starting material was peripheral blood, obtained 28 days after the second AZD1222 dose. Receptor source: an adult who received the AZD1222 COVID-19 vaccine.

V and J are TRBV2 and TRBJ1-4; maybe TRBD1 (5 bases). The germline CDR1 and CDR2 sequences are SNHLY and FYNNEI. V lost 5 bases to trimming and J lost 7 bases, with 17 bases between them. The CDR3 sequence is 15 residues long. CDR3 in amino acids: CASSPVGPKGEKLFF. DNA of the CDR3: TGTGCCAGCAGTCCAGTGGGGCCTAAGGGTGAAAAACTGTTTTTT.

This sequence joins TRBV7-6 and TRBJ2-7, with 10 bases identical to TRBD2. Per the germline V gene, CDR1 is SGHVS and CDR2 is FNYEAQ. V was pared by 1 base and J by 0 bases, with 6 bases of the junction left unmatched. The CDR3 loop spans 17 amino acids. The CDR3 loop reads CASSLEASGGPSYEQYF. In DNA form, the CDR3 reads TGTGCCAGCAGCTTAGAGGCTAGCGGGGGCCCCTCCTACGAGCAGTACTTC.

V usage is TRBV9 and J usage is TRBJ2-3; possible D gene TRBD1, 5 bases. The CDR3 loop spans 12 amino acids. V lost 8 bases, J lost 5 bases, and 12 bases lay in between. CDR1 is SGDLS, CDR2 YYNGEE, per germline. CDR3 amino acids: CASALREDTQYF. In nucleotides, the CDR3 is TGTGCCAGTGCACTCAGGGAAGATACGCAGTATTTT. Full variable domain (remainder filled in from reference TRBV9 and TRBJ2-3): DSGVTQTPKHLITATGQRVTLRCSPRSGDLSVYWYQQSLDQGLQFLIQYYNGEERAKGNILERFSAQQFPDLHSELNLSSLELGDSALYFCASALREDTQYFGPGTRLTVL.

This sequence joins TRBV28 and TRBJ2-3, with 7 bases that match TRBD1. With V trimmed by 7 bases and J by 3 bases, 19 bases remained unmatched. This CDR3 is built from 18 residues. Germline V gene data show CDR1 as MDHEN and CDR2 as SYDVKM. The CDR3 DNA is TGTGCCAGCATCGACGGGGACAGTGTTTCCAGGGCTACAGATACGCAGTATTTT. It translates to CASIDGDSVSRATDTQYF.

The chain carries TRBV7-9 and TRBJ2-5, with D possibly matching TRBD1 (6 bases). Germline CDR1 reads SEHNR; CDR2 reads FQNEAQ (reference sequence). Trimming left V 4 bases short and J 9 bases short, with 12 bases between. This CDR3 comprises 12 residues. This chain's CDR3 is CASSSTGLAQYF. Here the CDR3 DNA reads TGTGCCAGCAGCTCGACAGGCCTTGCCCAGTACTTC.